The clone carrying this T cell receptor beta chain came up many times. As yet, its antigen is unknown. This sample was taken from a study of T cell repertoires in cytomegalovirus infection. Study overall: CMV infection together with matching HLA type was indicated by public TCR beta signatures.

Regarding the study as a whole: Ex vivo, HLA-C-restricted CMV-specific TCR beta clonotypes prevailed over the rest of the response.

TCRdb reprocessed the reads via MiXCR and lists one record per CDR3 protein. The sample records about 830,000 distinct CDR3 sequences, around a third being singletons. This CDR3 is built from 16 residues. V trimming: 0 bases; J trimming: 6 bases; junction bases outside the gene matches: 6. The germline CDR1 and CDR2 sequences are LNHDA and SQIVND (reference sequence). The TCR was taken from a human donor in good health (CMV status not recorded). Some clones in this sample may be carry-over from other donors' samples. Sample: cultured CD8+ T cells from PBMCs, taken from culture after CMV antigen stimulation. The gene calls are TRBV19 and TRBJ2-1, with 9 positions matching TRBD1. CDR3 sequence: CASSIDRDRDSNEQFF. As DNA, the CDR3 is TGTGCCAGTAGTATAGACCGGGACAGGGACAGCAATGAGCAGTTCTTC.